This T cell receptor beta chain comes out of a study of somatic mutations in cytotoxic T cells in rheumatoid arthritis (dated by TCRdb to the late 2010s). Regarding the research as a whole: Patient peripheral blood (less than 32 ml EDTA) was drawn right after diagnosis and before any treatment started. The study asked whether expanded CD8+ T-cell clones in newly diagnosed, untreated rheumatoid arthritis carry somatic mutations, and used TCRB deep sequencing to characterize clonality. Some V beta antibody-stained T-cell populations were flow-sorted on a FACSAria II or Sony SH800 at nearly 100% purity, and sorted V beta1+ cells also underwent TCRB sequencing. The median ages of the patient and control groups were essentially identical. TCRB deep sequencing covered some 60 patients with rheumatoid arthritis along with 20 to 25 healthy controls. The investigation overall reported the following: The antigen targets of the expanded CD8+ clones were unknown, and absence from virus-specific databases did not rule out viral specificity. In about an eighth of the roughly 60 patients the largest CD8+ clone exceeded 20% of CD8+ cells, and several identical CD8+ TCRB sequences were shared between blood and synovial fluid. There was no significant difference in CD8+ T-cell clonality between rheumatoid arthritis patients and age-matched healthy controls. In patients, CD8+ clonality rose with age (Spearman r ≈ 0.49), which was not the case in healthy controls. The slight TRBV07 underrepresentation in patients was not adjusted for multiple comparisons.

Positive magnetic bead selection on an AutoMACS was used to isolate CD4+ and CD8+ cells, with flow cytometry used to check purity. Initial screening for clonal expansions relied on flow cytometry with a TCR V beta antibody panel, after which sorted CD8+ fractions underwent TCRB deep sequencing for characterization. Ficoll-Paque PLUS density gradient separation was used to isolate peripheral blood mononuclear cells. Using Nucleospin Tissue or Tissue XS kits, DNA was extracted from CD4-enriched, CD8-enriched or PBMC samples, with quantification by a Qubit 2.0 fluorometer. Comment on this clone: Its antigen is still unknown. No per-base quality is available; no much larger clone lies one base away.

The V and J ends are trimmed by 1 base and 4 bases, leaving 13 bases between them. The CDR3 has 15 amino acids, counting the end cysteine and phenylalanine. The entry retains the CDR3 DNA only, 45 bases that are in frame from base 1. In the germline V gene, CDR1 corresponds to SGDLS and CDR2 to YYNGEE. Genomic DNA underwent TCRB CDR3 sequencing using the immunoSEQ assay. The study's own analysis went as follows. Only a few patient CD8+ clones larger than 1% matched published virus-specific TCRB sequences when compared against them. The analyses included only productive TCRB rearrangements. Defining a clone by its unique TCRB CDR3 sequence, the study calculated clonality as a productive clonality index derived from Shannon entropy. To calculate repertoire overlap between two samples, the template counts of each clone were considered relative to each sample's total templates. Flow cytometry-measured V-gene usage correlated with V-gene usage from TCRB sequencing, with a Spearman r of about 0.65. TCRdb stores this immuneACCESS table with in-frame sequences only. Part of the clones is absent; in the studies checked, under half of the shortfall reflects unresolved V genes, and no reason is known for the rest. The DNA gave D and trimming, while V, J and clone size come from that table. This sample holds some 14,000 clones; roughly 82% were observed only once. The ten largest clones take up 25% to 30% of the sample.

Recombination connected TRBV9 to TRBJ2-3; the D element might be TRBD1 or TRBD2, as each aligns at 5 bases. What was sequenced was CD8+ T cells sorted from blood. The source of this sequence is an adult with rheumatoid arthritis. The CDR3 region reads CASSVSGLQADTQYF. The DNA sequence is as follows: TGTGCCAGCAGCGTAAGCGGCTTACAGGCAGATACGCAGTATTTT.